The sample holds many counts of the clone carrying this T cell receptor (beta chain). Its antigen remains unknown. The data were taken from a study of blood T cells in healthy people across ages. Whole-study findings and limits: The study lacked donor CMV status, which possibly confounded expanded clonotype changes. Donors of long life had a larger count of naive CD4+ cells and greater diversity than aged donors. A roughly linear age-dependent decrease characterized TCR beta diversity per million T cells.

Primers used in a second PCR of about 7 to 12 cycles were a sample-barcoded 5' primer and a J-beta primer mix. Each sample provided no less than 3 million CDR3-containing paired-end reads. MiXCR, run by TCRdb on the 5' RACE reads, gives a single entry per CDR3 protein. Of about 1,800,000 distinct CDR3 sequences in the sample, 28% were seen once. CDR1 and CDR2 (germline): ENHRY, SYGVKD. J lost 1 base, V lost 6 bases, and 1 base had no gene match. The CDR3 length is 14 residues. This receptor was obtained from a woman aged 25 to 39 in good health. The J gene is TRBJ2-1, the V gene TRBV10-3, with 9 bases lining up with TRBD2. Sequenced input: blood. The CDR3 is CAIRGLASYNEQFF. CDR3 nucleotide sequence: TGTGCCATCAGGGGACTAGCATCCTACAATGAGCAGTTCTTC.